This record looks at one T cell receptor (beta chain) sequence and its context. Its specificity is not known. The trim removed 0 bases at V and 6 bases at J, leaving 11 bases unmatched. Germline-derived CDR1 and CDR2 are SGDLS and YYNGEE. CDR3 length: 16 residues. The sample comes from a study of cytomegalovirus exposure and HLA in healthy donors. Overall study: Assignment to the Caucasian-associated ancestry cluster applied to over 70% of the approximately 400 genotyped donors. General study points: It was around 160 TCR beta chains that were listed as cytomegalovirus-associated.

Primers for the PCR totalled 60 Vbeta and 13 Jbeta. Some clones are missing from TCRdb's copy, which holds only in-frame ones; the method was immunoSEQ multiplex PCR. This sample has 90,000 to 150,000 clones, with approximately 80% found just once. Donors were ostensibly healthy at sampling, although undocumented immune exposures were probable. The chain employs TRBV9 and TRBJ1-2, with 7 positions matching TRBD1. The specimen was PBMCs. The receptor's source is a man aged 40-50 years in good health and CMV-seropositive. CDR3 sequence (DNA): TGTGCCAGCAGCGTAGAAGTCGGGCAGGGGGGAGATGGCTACACCTTC. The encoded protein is CASSVEVGQGGDGYTF.